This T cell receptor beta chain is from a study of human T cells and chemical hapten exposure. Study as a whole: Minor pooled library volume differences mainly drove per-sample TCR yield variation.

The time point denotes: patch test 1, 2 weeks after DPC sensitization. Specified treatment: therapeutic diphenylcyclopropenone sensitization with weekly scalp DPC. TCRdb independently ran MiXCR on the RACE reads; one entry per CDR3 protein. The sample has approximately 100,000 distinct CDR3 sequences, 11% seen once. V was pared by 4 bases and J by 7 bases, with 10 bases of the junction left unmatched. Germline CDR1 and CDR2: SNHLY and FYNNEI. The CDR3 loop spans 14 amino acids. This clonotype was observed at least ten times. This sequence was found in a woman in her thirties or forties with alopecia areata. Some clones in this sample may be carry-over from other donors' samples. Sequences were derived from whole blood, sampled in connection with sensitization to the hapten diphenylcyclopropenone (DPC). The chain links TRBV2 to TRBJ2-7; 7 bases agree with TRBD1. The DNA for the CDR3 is TGTGCCAGCAGTGCCAGAGGGGGCTTGAGTGAGCAGTACTTC. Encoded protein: CASSARGGLSEQYF.